These 4 T cell receptor beta chains were sequenced from one sample in a study of identical twins (dated by TCRdb to the mid-2010s). Libraries came from 5' RACE. Sequencing was carried out with an Illumina HiSeq 2000. TCRdb reprocessing: public reads trimmed at Q25 with fastp, clones called with MiXCR, in-frame beta chains kept. Merged by CDR3 protein, the rows form single entries marked with the most common genes and DNA. Recorded for this sample are 1.5 million to 2 million distinct CDR3 sequences; about 32% of them occurred a single time. About 0.25% of the sample is in the top ten clones. Sequencing was performed on cord blood. The receptors were sampled from a newborn girl in good health.

This clonotype has more than one count but fewer than ten. The rearrangement joins TRBV20-1 to TRBJ2-1; D is perhaps TRBD2 (5 bases). The CDR3 has 13 amino acids. Per germline, CDR1 DFQATT and CDR2 SNEGSKA (reference sequence). Between the trimmed V and J ends, which lost 2 bases and 6 bases, there was a span of 11 bases. CDR3 sequence (DNA): TGCAGTGCTAGACCTACTAGTAGCAATGAGCAGTTCTTC. Amino acids: CSARPTSSNEQFF.

The CDR3 spells CASSQDQSTGTINEQYF. For the CDR3, the DNA is TGTGCCAGCAGCCAAGACCAATCGACCGGGACCATAAACGAGCAGTACTTC. The rearrangement links TRBV4-2 to TRBJ2-5; either TRBD1 or TRBD2 may fit D (5 bases each). The J call could be wrong; TRBJ2-7 is a better fit for the DNA end. CDR1 is LGHNA, CDR2 YNFKEQ, per germline. This CDR3 is built from 17 residues.

CDR3 region: CASRQGAEGYTF. DNA of the CDR3: TGTGCCAGCAGGCAGGGGGCGGAAGGCTACACCTTC. This chain links TRBV6-1 with TRBJ1-2, with 8 bases that match TRBD1. The length of the CDR3 is 12 residues. Per germline, CDR1 MNHNS and CDR2 SASEGT. The junction had 5 bases not matched to a gene; V was cut back by 6 bases and J by 8 bases.

This clonotype was found a few times. In DNA form, the CDR3 reads TGTGCCACCAGTGATTCTGGACAGGGCAGGTATATGCTTGAGCAGTACTTC. It codes for CATSDSGQGRYMLEQYF. The rearrangement links TRBV24-1 to TRBJ2-5; the match to TRBD1 covers 8 bases. This CDR3 contains 17 residues. Germline trimming cut 2 bases from V and 11 bases from J; bases unmatched to any gene: 18. CDR1 and CDR2 from the germline V gene are KGHDR and SFDVKD.